This is a list of T cell receptor beta chains from one sample in a study of blood T cell repertoires in COVID-19. The repertoire was sequenced with immunoSEQ multiplex PCR; TCRdb's copy has only in-frame clones and lacks some. This table holds about 430,000 clones, 70% to 90% found once. Source material: PBMCs or T cells enriched from blood (not recorded which). The receptors stem from a woman aged 18-29 years who had been exposed to COVID-19. CDR3s include the opening cysteine and the closing phenylalanine or tryptophan. D genes are given only for firm matches. Clone size appears in some rows only: once, few, many, or a class for an expanded clone.

>NA|15|TRBV18|TRBD2|TRBJ2-1
TGTGCCAGCTCACCTGACTTAGCGGGAGGTTTGGAGCAGTTCTTC
CASSPDLAGGLEQFF
>NA|17|TRBV4-2|TRBD2|TRBJ2-1
TGTGCCAGCAGCCAAGCGTACCCCGGGACTAGTAATGATGAGCAGTTCTTC
CASSQAYPGTSNDEQFF
>few|10|TRBV7-8|NA|TRBJ2-1
TGTGCCAGCAGCTTTAGCGAGCAGTTCTTC
CASSFSEQFF
>NA|14|TRBV7-8|NA|TRBJ2-7
TGTGCCAGCAGCTTAGCCCACAGGCCGTACGAGCAGTACTTC
CASSLAHRPYEQYF
>NA|17|TRBV20-1|NA|TRBJ2-7
TGCAGTGCTAGTAAGGTTCCGACAGCCTCGCCCTCCTACGAGCAGTACTTC
CSASKVPTASPSYEQYF
>NA|15|TRBV15|NA|TRBJ1-1
TGTGCCACCAGCAGAGAGACAGGCATGAACACTGAAGCTTTCTTT
CATSRETGMNTEAFF
>NA|15|TRBV7-9|TRBD1|TRBJ1-5
TGTGCCAGCAGCTTTGGGCAGGGGGGTCATCAGCCCCAGCATTTT
CASSFGQGGHQPQHF
>NA|15|TRBV28|TRBD1|TRBJ1-6
TGTGCCAGCAGCCCCCTCGGACAGGAGCTCGTTGCCCTCCACTTT
CASSPLGQELVALHF
>NA|15|TRBV7-9|NA|TRBJ2-2
TGTGCCAGCAGCAGTGGAGAACAGGGCGGCGGGGAGCTGTTTTTT
CASSSGEQGGGELFF
>NA|15|TRBV10-3|TRBD1|TRBJ1-1
TGTGCCATCAGTGACTTCGACAGGGGAGGTACTGAAGCTTTCTTT
CAISDFDRGGTEAFF
>once|14|TRBV24-1|TRBD2|TRBJ2-1
TGTGCCACCCGCTCTAGCGGGAGGGGCAATGAGCAGTTCTTC
CATRSSGRGNEQFF
>NA|14|TRBV11-1|TRBD1|TRBJ1-2
TGTGCCAGCAGCGGACAGGGAGGAACCTATGGCTACACCTTC
CASSGQGGTYGYTF
>NA|16|TRBV20-1|TRBD1|TRBJ1-6
TGCAGTGCTAGTGTTATGGGGGACAGCGCTAATTCACCCCTCCACTTT
CSASVMGDSANSPLHF
>once|15|TRBV4-3|NA|TRBJ1-3
TGCGCCAGCAGCAAAGGACTGATCTCTGGAAACACCATATATTTT
CASSKGLISGNTIYF
>NA|15|TRBV28|TRBD1|TRBJ1-1
TGTGCCAGCAGTCCCGGGGACAGGGCTAACACTGAAGCTTTCTTT
CASSPGDRANTEAFF
>NA|15|TRBV30|TRBD1|TRBJ1-2
TGTGCCTGGAGTGGGCTTGGACAGGGGTACTATGGCTACACCTTC
CAWSGLGQGYYGYTF
>NA|16|TRBV5-3|TRBD1|TRBJ2-2
TGTGCCAGGGTGGGGACGGGACAGGCGAACACCGGGGAGCTGTTTTTT
CARVGTGQANTGELFF
>NA|14|TRBV28|NA|TRBJ2-3
TGTGCCAGCAGCCCCACCTATTTCACAGATACGCAGTATTTT
CASSPTYFTDTQYF
>NA|13|TRBV18|NA|TRBJ2-1
TGTGCCAGCTCACCAATGGTCCAGAATGAGCAGTTCTTC
CASSPMVQNEQFF
>NA|16|TRBV6-2/TRBV6-3|NA|TRBJ2-7
TGTGCCAGCAGTGCATCCGGGACAAGTGGGAGATACGAGCAGTACTTC
CASSASGTSGRYEQYF
>NA|12|TRBV30|NA|TRBJ2-5
TGTGCCGGGGGGATACCTCAGGAGACCCAGTACTTC
CAGGIPQETQYF
>NA|14|TRBV2|NA|TRBJ2-7
TGTGCCAGCATAACCCAGGCCGTTACCTACGAGCAGTACTTC
CASITQAVTYEQYF
>NA|15|TRBV2|NA|TRBJ1-6
TGTGCCAGCAGTGAAAAACTTGCCAGGGATTCACCCCTCCACTTT
CASSEKLARDSPLHF